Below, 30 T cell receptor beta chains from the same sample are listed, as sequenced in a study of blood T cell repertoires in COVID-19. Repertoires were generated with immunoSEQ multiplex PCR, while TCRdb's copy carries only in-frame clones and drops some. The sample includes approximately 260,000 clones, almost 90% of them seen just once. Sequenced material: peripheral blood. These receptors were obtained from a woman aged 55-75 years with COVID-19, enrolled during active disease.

CDR3 nucleotides: TGTGCCAGTAGTATTGGGACAGGGGGCGTCTCTGATGGCTACACCTTC. Translation gives CASSIGTGGVSDGYTF. The chain joins TRBV19 to TRBJ1-2; the match to TRBD1 covers 12 bases. From germline, CDR1 is LNHDA and CDR2 SQIVND (reference sequence). The length of the CDR3 is 16 residues. Trimming at V came to 3 bases and at J to 6 bases, leaving 8 bases not matched to a gene.

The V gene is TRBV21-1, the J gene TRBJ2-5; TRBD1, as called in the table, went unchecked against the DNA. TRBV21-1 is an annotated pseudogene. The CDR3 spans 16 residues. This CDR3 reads CASSGKEQGPCGTQYF. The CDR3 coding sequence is TGTGCCAGCAGTGGAAAAGAACAGGGGCCCTGCGGGACCCAGTACTTC.

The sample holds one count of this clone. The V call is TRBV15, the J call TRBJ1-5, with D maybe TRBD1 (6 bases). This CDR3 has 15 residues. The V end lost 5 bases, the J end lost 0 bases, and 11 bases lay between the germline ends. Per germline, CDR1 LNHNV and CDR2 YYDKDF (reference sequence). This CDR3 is CATSLTGYSNQPQHF. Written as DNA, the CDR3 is TGTGCCACCAGCCTGACAGGCTATAGCAATCAGCCCCAGCATTTT. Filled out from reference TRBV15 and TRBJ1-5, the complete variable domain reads DAMVIQNPRYQVTQFGKPVTLSCSQTLNHNVMYWYQQKSSQAPKLLFHYYDKDFNNEADTPDNFQSRRPNTSFCFLDIRSPGLGDTAMYLCATSLTGYSNQPQHFGDGTRLSIL.

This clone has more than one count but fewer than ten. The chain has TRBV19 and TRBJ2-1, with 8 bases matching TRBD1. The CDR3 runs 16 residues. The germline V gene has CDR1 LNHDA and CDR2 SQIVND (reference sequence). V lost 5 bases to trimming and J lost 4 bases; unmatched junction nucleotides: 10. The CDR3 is CASSPRTGRQYNEQFF. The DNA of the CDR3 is TGTGCCAGTAGTCCTCGGACAGGGAGGCAATACAATGAGCAGTTCTTC. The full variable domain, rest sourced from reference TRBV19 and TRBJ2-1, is DGGITQSPKYLFRKEGQNVTLSCEQNLNHDAMYWYRQDPGQGLRLIYYSQIVNDFQKGDIAEGYSVSREKKESFPLTVTSAQKNPTAFYLCASSPRTGRQYNEQFFGPGTRLTVL.

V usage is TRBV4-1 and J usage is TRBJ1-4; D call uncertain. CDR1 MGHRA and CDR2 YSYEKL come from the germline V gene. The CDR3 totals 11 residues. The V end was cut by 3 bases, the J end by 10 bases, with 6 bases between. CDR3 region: CASSHHGKLFF. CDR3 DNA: TGCGCCAGCAGCCACCACGGAAAACTGTTTTTT.

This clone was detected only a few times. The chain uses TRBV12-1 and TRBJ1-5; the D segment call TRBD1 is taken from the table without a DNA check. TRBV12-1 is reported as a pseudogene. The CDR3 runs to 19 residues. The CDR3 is CASSSRDRVASYSNQPQHF. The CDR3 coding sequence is TGTGCCAGCAGCTCCCGGGACAGGGTCGCATCTTATAGCAATCAGCCCCAGCATTTT.

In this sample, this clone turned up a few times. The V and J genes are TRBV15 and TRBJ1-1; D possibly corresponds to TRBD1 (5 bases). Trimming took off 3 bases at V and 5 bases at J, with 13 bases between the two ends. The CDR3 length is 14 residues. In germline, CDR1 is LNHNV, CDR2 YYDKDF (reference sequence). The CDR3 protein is CATSSPGNYTEAFF. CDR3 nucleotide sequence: TGTGCCACCAGCAGCCCAGGGAATTATACTGAAGCTTTCTTT.

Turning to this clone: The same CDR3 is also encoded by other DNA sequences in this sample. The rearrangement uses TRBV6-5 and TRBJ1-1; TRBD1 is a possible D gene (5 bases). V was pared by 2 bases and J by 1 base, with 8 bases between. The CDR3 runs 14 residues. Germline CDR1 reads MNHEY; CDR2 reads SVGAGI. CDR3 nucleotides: TGTGCCAGCAGTTACGGTAGGGGGAACACTGAAGCTTTCTTT. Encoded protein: CASSYGRGNTEAFF.

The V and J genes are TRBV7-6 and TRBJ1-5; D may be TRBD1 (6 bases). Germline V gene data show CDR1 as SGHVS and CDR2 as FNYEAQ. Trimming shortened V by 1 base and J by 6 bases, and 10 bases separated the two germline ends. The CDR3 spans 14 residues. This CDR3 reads CASSLVIGGQPQHF. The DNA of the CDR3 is TGTGCCAGCAGCTTAGTTATAGGGGGTCAGCCCCAGCATTTT.

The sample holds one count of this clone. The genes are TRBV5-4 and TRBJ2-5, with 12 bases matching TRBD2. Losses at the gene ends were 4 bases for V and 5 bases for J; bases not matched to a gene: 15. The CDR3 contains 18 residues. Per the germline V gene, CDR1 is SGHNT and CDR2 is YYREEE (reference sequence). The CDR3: CASSPRLAGALGMETQYF. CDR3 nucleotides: TGTGCCAGCAGCCCCCGACTAGCGGGGGCACTCGGGATGGAGACCCAGTACTTC.

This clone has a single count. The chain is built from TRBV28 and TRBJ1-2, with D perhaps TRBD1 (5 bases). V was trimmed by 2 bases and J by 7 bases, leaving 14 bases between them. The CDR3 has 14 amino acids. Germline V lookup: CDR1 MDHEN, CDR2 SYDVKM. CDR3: CASSLIYRLSGYTF. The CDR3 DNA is TGTGCCAGCAGTTTAATCTACAGGTTGAGTGGCTACACCTTC.

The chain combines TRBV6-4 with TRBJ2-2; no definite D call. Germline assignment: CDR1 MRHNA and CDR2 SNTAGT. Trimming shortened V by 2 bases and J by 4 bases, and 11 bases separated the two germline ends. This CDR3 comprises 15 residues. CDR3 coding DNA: TGTGCCAGCAGTGACGGCCGAAGTGGCACCGGGGAGCTGTTTTTT. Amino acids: CASSDGRSGTGELFF.

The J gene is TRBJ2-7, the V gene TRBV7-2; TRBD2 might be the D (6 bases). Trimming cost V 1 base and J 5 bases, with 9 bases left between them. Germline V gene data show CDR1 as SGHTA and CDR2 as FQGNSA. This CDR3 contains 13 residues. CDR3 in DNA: TGTGCCAGCAGCTTAGAAGCGGGCGACGAGCAGTACTTC. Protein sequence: CASSLEAGDEQYF. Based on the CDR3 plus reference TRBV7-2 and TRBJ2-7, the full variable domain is GAGVSQSPSNKVTEKGKDVELRCDPISGHTALYWYRQSLGQGLEFLIYFQGNSAPDKSGLPSDRFSAERTGGSVSTLTIQRTQQEDSAVYLCASSLEAGDEQYFGPGTRLTVT.

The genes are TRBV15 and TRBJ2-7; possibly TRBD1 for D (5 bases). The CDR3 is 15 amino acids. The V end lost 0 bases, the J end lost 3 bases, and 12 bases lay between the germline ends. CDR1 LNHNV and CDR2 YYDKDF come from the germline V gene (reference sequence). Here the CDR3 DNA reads TGTGCCACCAGCAGAGATCTCGGACAAAACTACGAGCAGTACTTC. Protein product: CATSRDLGQNYEQYF.

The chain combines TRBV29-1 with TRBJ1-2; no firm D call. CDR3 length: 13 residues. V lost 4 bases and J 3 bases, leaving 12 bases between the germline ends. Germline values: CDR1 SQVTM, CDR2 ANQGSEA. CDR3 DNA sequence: TGCAGCGTTGGTGAGAGGTTCGACTATGGCTACACCTTC. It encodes CSVGERFDYGYTF.

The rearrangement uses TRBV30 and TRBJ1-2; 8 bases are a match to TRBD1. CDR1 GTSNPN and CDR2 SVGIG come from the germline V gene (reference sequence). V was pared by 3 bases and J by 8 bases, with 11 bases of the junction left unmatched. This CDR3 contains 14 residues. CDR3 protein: CAWRGPGTGSGYTF. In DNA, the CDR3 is TGTGCCTGGAGGGGACCCGGGACAGGCTCGGGCTACACCTTC.

DNA of the CDR3: TGCGCCAGCAGCTCGGAGGGGAAGGGGAACACCGGGGAGCTGTTTTTT. It yields the protein CASSSEGKGNTGELFF. The rearrangement links TRBV5-1 to TRBJ2-2; D may be TRBD2 (6 bases). The ends were cut back, 3 bases at V and 1 base at J, with 13 bases in the middle. CDR3 length: 16 residues. Germline-derived CDR1 and CDR2 are SGHRS and YFSETQ.

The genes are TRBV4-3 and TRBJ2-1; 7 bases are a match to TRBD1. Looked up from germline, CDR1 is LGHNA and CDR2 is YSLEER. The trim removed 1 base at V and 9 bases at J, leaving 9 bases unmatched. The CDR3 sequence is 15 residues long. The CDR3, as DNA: TGCGCCAGCAGCCAAGGGGAACAGGGGCTGGGTGAGCAGTTCTTC. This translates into CASSQGEQGLGEQFF.

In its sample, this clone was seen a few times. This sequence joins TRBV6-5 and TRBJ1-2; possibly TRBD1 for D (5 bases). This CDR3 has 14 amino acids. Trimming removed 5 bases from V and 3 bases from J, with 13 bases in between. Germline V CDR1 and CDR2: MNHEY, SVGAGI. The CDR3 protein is CASSPLGGDYGYTF. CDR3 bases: TGTGCCAGCAGTCCCCTGGGAGGGGACTATGGCTACACCTTC.

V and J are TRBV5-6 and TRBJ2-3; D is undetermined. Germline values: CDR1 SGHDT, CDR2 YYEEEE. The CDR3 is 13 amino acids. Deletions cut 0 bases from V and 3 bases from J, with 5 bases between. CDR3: CASSLERTDTQYF. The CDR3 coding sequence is TGTGCCAGCAGCTTGGAGAGGACAGATACGCAGTATTTT.

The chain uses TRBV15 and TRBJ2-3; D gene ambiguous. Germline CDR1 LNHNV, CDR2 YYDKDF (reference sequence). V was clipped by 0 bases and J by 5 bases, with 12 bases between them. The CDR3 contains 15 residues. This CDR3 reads CATSRDLPEKDTQYF. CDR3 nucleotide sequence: TGTGCCACCAGCAGAGATTTACCGGAGAAAGATACGCAGTATTTT.

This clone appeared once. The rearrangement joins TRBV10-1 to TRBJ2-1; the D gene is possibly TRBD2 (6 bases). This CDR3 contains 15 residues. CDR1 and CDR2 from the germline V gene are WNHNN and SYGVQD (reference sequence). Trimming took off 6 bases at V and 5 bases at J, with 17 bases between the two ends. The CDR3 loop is CASSRGLANNNEQFF. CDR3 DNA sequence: TGCGCCAGCAGCCGCGGGCTAGCGAATAACAATGAGCAGTTCTTC.

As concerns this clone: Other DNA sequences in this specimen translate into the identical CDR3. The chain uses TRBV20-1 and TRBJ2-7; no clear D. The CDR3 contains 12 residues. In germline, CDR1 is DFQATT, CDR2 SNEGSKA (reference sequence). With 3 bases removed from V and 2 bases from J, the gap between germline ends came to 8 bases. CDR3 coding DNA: TGCAGTGCTAGTGGTCAGACCTACGAGCAGTACTTC. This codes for CSASGQTYEQYF.

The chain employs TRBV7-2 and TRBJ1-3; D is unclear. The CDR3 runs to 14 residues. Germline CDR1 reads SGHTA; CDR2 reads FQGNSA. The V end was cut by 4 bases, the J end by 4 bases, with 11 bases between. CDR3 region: CASSSTLRGNTIYF. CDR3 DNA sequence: TGTGCCAGCAGCTCAACACTAAGGGGAAACACCATATATTTT.

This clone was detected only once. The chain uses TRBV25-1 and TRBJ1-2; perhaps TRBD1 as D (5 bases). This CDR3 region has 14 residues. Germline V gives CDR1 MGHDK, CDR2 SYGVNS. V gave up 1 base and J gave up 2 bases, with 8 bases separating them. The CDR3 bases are TGTGCCAGCAGTGAATCCGGGGGAAACTATGGCTACACCTTC. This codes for CASSESGGNYGYTF.

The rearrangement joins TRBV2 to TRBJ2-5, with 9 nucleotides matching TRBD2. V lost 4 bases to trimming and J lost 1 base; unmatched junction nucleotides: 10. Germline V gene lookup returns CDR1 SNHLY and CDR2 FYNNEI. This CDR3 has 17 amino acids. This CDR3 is CASSVIPSGGIQETQYF. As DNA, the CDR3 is TGTGCCAGCAGTGTCATTCCGAGCGGGGGGATCCAAGAGACCCAGTACTTC.

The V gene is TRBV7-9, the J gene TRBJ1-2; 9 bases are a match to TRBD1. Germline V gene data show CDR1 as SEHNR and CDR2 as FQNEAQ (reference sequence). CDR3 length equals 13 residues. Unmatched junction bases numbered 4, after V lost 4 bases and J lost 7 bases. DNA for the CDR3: TGTGCCAGCAGCTCCGGACAGGGGTTTGGCTACACCTTC. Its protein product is CASSSGQGFGYTF.

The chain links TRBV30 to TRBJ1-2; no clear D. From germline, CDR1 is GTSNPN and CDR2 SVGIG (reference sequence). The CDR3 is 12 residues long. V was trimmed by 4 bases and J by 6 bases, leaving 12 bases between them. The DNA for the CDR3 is TGTGCCTGGACCAAAGGACTGGATGGCTACACCTTC. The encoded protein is CAWTKGLDGYTF.

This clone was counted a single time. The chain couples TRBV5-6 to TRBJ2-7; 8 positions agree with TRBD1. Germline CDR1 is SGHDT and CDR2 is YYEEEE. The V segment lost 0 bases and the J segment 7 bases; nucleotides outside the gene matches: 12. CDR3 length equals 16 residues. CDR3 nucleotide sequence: TGTGCCAGCAGCTTGGTTAGTCAGGGGGCGGTTCGGGAGCAGTACTTC. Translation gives CASSLVSQGAVREQYF.

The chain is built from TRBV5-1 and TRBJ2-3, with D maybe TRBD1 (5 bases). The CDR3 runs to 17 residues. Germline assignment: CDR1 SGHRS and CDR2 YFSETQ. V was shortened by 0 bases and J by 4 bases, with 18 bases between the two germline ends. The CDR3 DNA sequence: TGCGCCAGCAGCTTGGACGGTGAGGCAGGGAAAGCAGATACGCAGTATTTT. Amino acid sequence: CASSLDGEAGKADTQYF.